Sequencing of this T cell receptor beta chain was carried out in a study of T cells in Graves' hyperthyroidism and ophthalmopathy. This CDR3 has 15 residues. The ends were cut back, 0 bases at V and 5 bases at J, with 9 bases in the middle. Germline loops: CDR1 SGHRS, CDR2 YFSETQ. Using RNA transcripts as the source, TCR beta CDR3 regions were amplified. First-round RT-PCR with HTBI primers amplified the TCR CDR3 region. TCRdb re-analysed the multiplex PCR reads in MiXCR, keeping a single row per CDR3 protein. The sample yields 500,000 to 750,000 distinct CDR3 sequences, approximately 44% seen once. This clonotype was recorded at least ten times.

Sequencing was performed on peripheral blood or thyroid tissue (not recorded which). This chain uses TRBV5-1 with TRBJ1-6; D call uncertain. This TCR came from a woman in her late teens or twenties with Graves' hyperthyroidism. The CDR3 loop reads CASSLEEGNNSPLHF. As DNA, the CDR3 is TGCGCCAGCAGCTTGGAGGAGGGTAATAATTCACCCCTCCACTTT.